This T cell receptor (beta chain) appears in the sequencing data of a study of blood T cells in healthy people across ages. Study findings and constraints: Estimates based on one million T cells were treated as lower bounds.

About this clonotype itself: What it binds is not known.

It was with a sample-barcoded 5' primer and a J-beta primer mix that a second PCR of about 6 to 12 cycles was run. Using its own MiXCR run on the 5' RACE reads, TCRdb lists one record per CDR3 protein. The sample has some 1 million distinct CDR3 sequences, less than 50% seen once. The sequence came from a woman aged 60-70 years in good health. Material for sequencing was blood.

The CDR3 coding sequence is TGTGCCAGCAAACTATCGGGGCAAGAGACCCAGTACTTC. This codes for CASKLSGQETQYF. The chain couples TRBV27 to TRBJ2-5, with D possibly TRBD2 on 5 matching bases. This CDR3 region has 13 residues. Per the germline V gene, CDR1 is MNHEY and CDR2 is SMNVEV (reference sequence). Trimming shortened V by 7 bases and J by 2 bases, and 11 bases separated the two germline ends.